This T cell receptor beta chain was obtained from a study of T cell changes during pregnancy in multiple sclerosis. Between the trimmed V and J ends, which lost 8 bases and 0 bases, there was a span of 8 bases. CDR1 is SGHTA and CDR2 is FQGNSA in the germline V gene. The CDR3 runs 13 residues. The method was immunoSEQ multiplex PCR; TCRdb's version includes in-frame clones alone and lacks a portion of them. This table holds 35,000 to 50,000 clones, roughly 93% found once. This receptor was obtained from a female donor with multiple sclerosis, enrolled in a pregnancy study. The rearrangement uses TRBV7-2 and TRBJ2-1, with D unresolved. The material sequenced was PBMCs (not recorded whether the cells were cultured). CDR3: CASRKSSYNEQFF. Written as DNA, the CDR3 is TGTGCCAGCCGGAAGAGCTCCTACAATGAGCAGTTCTTC.